This T cell receptor beta chain was documented in a study of blood T cell repertoires in COVID-19. The wider study: The study drew acute and convalescent COVID-19 samples from the United States, Italy and Spain. Nucleic acid was either cDNA or gDNA, and it came from T cells, B-cell-depleted T cells, or PBMCs.

The table came from immunoSEQ multiplex PCR; TCRdb's copy has only in-frame clones and leaves some out. The sample carries more than 130,000 clones, about four fifths recorded once. Regarding this clone: Other nucleotide sequences from this sample produce the same CDR3.

CDR1 and CDR2 (germline): MNHEY, SVGAGI. The CDR3 covers 11 residues. Trimming stripped 4 bases from V and 4 bases from J, with 5 bases between. This chain joins TRBV6-5 and TRBJ2-7; no definite D call. This sequence originates from a human donor in a cohort sampled during active COVID-19. The sequenced sample was peripheral blood. The CDR3 coding sequence is TGTGCCAGCAGTTCCCGGTACGAGCAGTACTTC. Protein sequence: CASSSRYEQYF.